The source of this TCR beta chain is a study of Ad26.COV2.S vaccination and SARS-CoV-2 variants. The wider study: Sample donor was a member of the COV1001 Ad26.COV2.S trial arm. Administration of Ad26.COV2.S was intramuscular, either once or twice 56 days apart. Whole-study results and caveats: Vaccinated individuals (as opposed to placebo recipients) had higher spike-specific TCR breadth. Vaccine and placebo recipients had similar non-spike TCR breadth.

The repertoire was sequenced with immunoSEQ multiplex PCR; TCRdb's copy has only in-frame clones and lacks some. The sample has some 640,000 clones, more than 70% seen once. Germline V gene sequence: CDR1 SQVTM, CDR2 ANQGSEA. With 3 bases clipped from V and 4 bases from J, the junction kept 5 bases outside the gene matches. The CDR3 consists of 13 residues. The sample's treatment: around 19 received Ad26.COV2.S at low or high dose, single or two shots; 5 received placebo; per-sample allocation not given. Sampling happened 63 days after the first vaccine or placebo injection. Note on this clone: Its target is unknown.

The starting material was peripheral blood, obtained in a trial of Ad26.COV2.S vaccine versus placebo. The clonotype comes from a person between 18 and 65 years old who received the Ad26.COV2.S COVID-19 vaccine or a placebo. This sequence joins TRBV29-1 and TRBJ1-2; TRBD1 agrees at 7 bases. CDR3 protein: CSVDRDRAYGYTF. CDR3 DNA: TGCAGCGTTGACCGGGACAGAGCCTATGGCTACACCTTC.